This T cell receptor beta chain was sequenced during a study of shared clonotypes between healthy human individuals. Study background: Three plates each covered CD4 naive and memory; CD8 naive two, CD8 memory one. Study conclusions and caveats: It was observed that 4% to 6% of naive CD4 clonotypes were shared across several donors. The diversity represented, both genetic and in exposure history, was limited by few donors.

Cells designated naive CD8 were CD45RO-negative and were positively selected for CCR7, with terminally differentiated effector memory CD45RA+ cells excluded. With 8 bases removed from V and 9 bases from J, the gap between germline ends came to 17 bases. Looked up from germline, CDR1 is SNHLY and CDR2 is FYNNEI. This CDR3 region has 13 residues. Measured with immunoSEQ multiplex PCR; TCRdb has only the in-frame clones, and not every one. Counted here are fewer than 700,000 clones, roughly 95% occurring once; the ten biggest clones make up approximately 0.11%. On this clone: Its antigen is still unknown.

The origin of this receptor is a woman in her 30s in good health. Sequences were obtained from naive CD8+ T cells sorted from blood. V is TRBV2 and J is TRBJ2-1; D is tentatively TRBD1 or TRBD2 (5 bases each). CDR3 protein: CASVGWDQGEQFF. The DNA of the CDR3 is TGTGCCAGCGTCGGGTGGGACCAAGGTGAGCAGTTCTTC. Based on the CDR3 plus reference TRBV2 and TRBJ2-1, the full variable domain is EPEVTQTPSHQVTQMGQEVILRCVPISNHLYFYWYRQILGQKVEFLVSFYNNEISEKSEIFDDQFSVERPDGSNFTLKIRSTKLEDSAMYFCASVGWDQGEQFFGPGTRLTVL.